This record concerns one T cell receptor beta chain sequence. This entry comes from a study of blood T cell repertoires in COVID-19. Study details: Whether acute or convalescent, the COVID-19 samples came from the United States, Italy and Spain. T cells, B-cell-depleted T cells, or PBMCs supplied cDNA or gDNA.

As handled by the study authors: Reference gene primer amplification in the assay estimated nucleated cell counts. Data came from immunoSEQ multiplex PCR; TCRdb stores just in-frame clones and leaves some out. The V and J calls and clone size were taken over from that table, and D and trimming were inferred from the DNA. The sample includes 100,000 to 150,000 clones, more than 70% of them seen just once. Trimming took 11 bases from V and 0 from J, leaving 17 bases between them. CDR1 and CDR2 (germline): LNHNV, YYDKDF (reference sequence). The CDR3 covers 15 residues. The specimen sequenced was peripheral blood. The TCR originated in a man between 60 and 75 years old with acute or convalescent COVID-19. V is TRBV15 and J is TRBJ1-3; D possibly corresponds to TRBD1 (6 bases). CDR3 in DNA: TGTGCCGTTGGGGGCAGGGCACTCTCTGGAAACACCATATATTTT. Residues: CAVGGRALSGNTIYF.